This T cell receptor (beta chain) originates from a study of shared clonotypes between healthy human individuals. Study outcomes and limitations: Generation probabilities were higher for clonotypes shared across all four sorted-subset donors than for unshared ones. Clonotypes that were shared across several donors made up roughly 5.2% of naive CD4 clonotypes. The sole specimen, blood, was sampled, and tissue repertoires likely differ.

In regard to this clone: Its antigen remains unidentified.

CDR1 is MNHNS, CDR2 SASEGT, per germline. With V trimmed by 10 bases and J by 5 bases, 10 bases remained unmatched. The CDR3 runs to 15 residues. TCRdb's table, derived via immunoSEQ multiplex PCR, lists solely in-frame clones and lacks some. This sample yields 2 million to 3 million clones, of which more than 85% are seen a single time; approximately 0.35% belongs to the top ten. The chain has TRBV6-1 and TRBJ2-5; TRBD2 agrees at 13 bases. The receptor was derived from a man younger than 35 in good health. Some clones in this sample may be carry-over from other donors' samples. The sequenced material came from naive CD4+ T cells from PBMCs. Subset noted: CD45RA+ positively selected. CDR3 protein: CATFGLAGARETQYF. DNA for the CDR3: TGTGCCACCTTCGGACTAGCGGGAGCAAGGGAGACCCAGTACTTC.